These 23 T cell receptor beta chains came from one sample sequenced in a study of T cell changes during pregnancy in multiple sclerosis (dated by TCRdb to about 2019). The library was made by the immunoSEQ multiplex PCR assay. TCRdb took this table from immuneACCESS and kept in-frame rearrangements with V and J called. Such tables lack part of the clones; where checked against another copy, unresolved V genes explain under half of the gap, and the rest is unexplained. This sample comprises around 120,000 clones, 91% of them detected only once. The ten biggest clones cover around 3.2% of the sample. The sequenced sample was peripheral blood, obtained after pregnancy. The receptors here all came from a female donor with multiple sclerosis, enrolled in a pregnancy study.

The chain couples TRBV19 to TRBJ2-7, with D possibly matching TRBD1 (5 bases). The germline V and J ends were trimmed by 3 bases and 4 bases, with 13 bases remaining between them. The CDR3 length is 14 residues. Germline V CDR1 and CDR2: LNHDA, SQIVND (reference sequence). CDR3 nucleotides: TGTGCCAGTAGTATGGCGGTTAGGGGTTACGAGCAGTACTTC. This encodes CASSMAVRGYEQYF.

The chain carries TRBV5-4 and TRBJ2-5; D is unclear. This CDR3 contains 14 residues. CDR1 SGHNT and CDR2 YYREEE come from the germline V gene (reference sequence). Trimming shortened V by 5 bases and J by 1 base, and 12 bases separated the two germline ends. The DNA of the CDR3 is TGTGCCAGCAGTTTTCCACTCACCCAAGAGACCCAGTACTTC. It yields the protein CASSFPLTQETQYF.

V usage is TRBV5-4 and J usage is TRBJ1-1, with D perhaps TRBD1 (5 bases). Trimming removed 0 bases at V and 8 bases at J, with 8 bases between. Germline-derived CDR1 and CDR2 are SGHNT and YYREEE (reference sequence). This CDR3 is 12 amino acids long. CDR3 nucleotide sequence: TGTGCCAGCAGCTTGGAACAGGCCGAAGCTTTCTTT. This sequence encodes CASSLEQAEAFF.

There are a few counts of this clone. This chain uses TRBV5-1 with TRBJ2-2, with 9 bases matching TRBD1. CDR1 is SGHRS, CDR2 YFSETQ, per germline. The CDR3 length is 15 residues. V was clipped by 2 bases and J by 4 bases; unmatched bases: 3. CDR3: CASSFQTGGTGELFF. The CDR3 DNA reads TGCGCCAGCAGCTTCCAGACAGGGGGCACCGGGGAGCTGTTTTTT.

This chain links TRBV27 with TRBJ1-4; tentative D call: TRBD1 (5 bases). Germline CDR1 MNHEY, CDR2 SMNVEV (reference sequence). V was shortened by 8 bases and J by 1 base, with 8 bases between the two germline ends. CDR3 size: 13 residues. The CDR3 sequence: CASGDLTNEKLFF. CDR3 bases: TGTGCCAGCGGGGACTTAACTAATGAAAAACTGTTTTTT.

This chain joins TRBV2 and TRBJ1-5; 9 nucleotides align to TRBD1. The CDR3 has 15 residues. Trimming at V came to 8 bases and at J to 3 bases, leaving 8 bases not matched to a gene. Germline-derived CDR1 and CDR2 are SNHLY and FYNNEI. The CDR3 spells CASLPGQGLNQPQHF. In nucleotides, the CDR3 is TGTGCCAGCCTCCCGGGACAGGGACTCAATCAGCCCCAGCATTTT. The full variable domain, completed using reference TRBV2 and TRBJ1-5, is EPEVTQTPSHQVTQMGQEVILRCVPISNHLYFYWYRQILGQKVEFLVSFYNNEISEKSEIFDDQFSVERPDGSNFTLKIRSTKLEDSAMYFCASLPGQGLNQPQHFGDGTRLSIL.

In nucleotides, the CDR3 is TGCGCCAGCAGGGGAGGGGGACCCAATTATGACACCGGGGAGCTGTTTTTT. Its protein is CASRGGGPNYDTGELFF. The chain employs TRBV5-1 and TRBJ2-2; the D gene is possibly TRBD2 (7 bases). CDR1 and CDR2 (germline): SGHRS, YFSETQ. This CDR3 contains 17 residues. V dropped 5 bases and J dropped 3 bases, with 20 bases sitting between them.

The chain carries TRBV6-1 and TRBJ1-6; 7 bases align to TRBD1. Germline CDR1 is MNHNS and CDR2 is SASEGT. The CDR3 consists of 16 residues. V was pared by 3 bases and J by 10 bases, with 12 bases of the junction left unmatched. The CDR3 sequence is CASSDLRTGVGSPLHF. The CDR3 DNA is TGTGCCAGCAGTGACTTAAGGACAGGCGTGGGCTCACCCCTCCACTTT.

The rearrangement links TRBV7-3 to TRBJ1-2, with TRBD1 identical over 9 bases. The germline V gene has CDR1 SGHTA and CDR2 FQGTGA. CDR3 length: 17 residues. Unmatched junction bases numbered 16, after V lost 4 bases and J lost 7 bases. CDR3 sequence: CASSSTAGQGFMSGYTF. CDR3 coding DNA: TGTGCCAGCAGCTCCACGGCGGGACAGGGATTTATGAGTGGCTACACCTTC.

The V gene is TRBV11-1, the J gene TRBJ2-1; 7 bases fit TRBD1. CDR1 is SGHAT, CDR2 FQDESV, per germline (reference sequence). Trimming removed 4 bases from V and 6 bases from J; junction bases left unmatched: 6. This CDR3 spans 14 amino acids. In DNA, the CDR3 is TGTGCCAGCAGCTCCCAGGGGGTCCCCAATGAGCAGTTCTTC. The encoded protein is CASSSQGVPNEQFF.

V gene TRBV9 combines with J gene TRBJ1-2; TRBD1 agrees at 8 bases. The CDR3 is made up of 13 amino acids. Germline V gene data show CDR1 as SGDLS and CDR2 as YYNGEE. Germline trimming cut 5 bases from V and 7 bases from J; bases unmatched to any gene: 7. CDR3: CASRVGQGGGYTF. In DNA, the CDR3 is TGTGCCAGCAGAGTCGGACAGGGTGGTGGCTACACCTTC.

The CDR3 DNA reads as TGTGCCAGCAGCCGACAGGGGGTGTTCAATCAGCCCCAGCATTTT. Its protein is CASSRQGVFNQPQHF. The V gene is TRBV6-1, the J gene TRBJ1-5; 9 nucleotides agree with TRBD1. Trimming at V came to 6 bases and at J to 3 bases, leaving 6 bases not matched to a gene. Per germline, CDR1 MNHNS and CDR2 SASEGT. The CDR3 has 15 residues.

The chain recombines TRBV7-2 with TRBJ1-2; 7 bases align to TRBD1. The germline V gene encodes CDR1 SGHTA and CDR2 FQGNSA. The CDR3 loop spans 12 amino acids. V lost 6 bases to trimming and J lost 7 bases; unmatched junction nucleotides: 5. CDR3 bases: TGTGCCAGCAGACCACAGGGGTCTGGCTACACCTTC. Its translation: CASRPQGSGYTF. The full variable domain, its missing parts supplied by reference TRBV7-2 and TRBJ1-2, is GAGVSQSPSNKVTEKGKDVELRCDPISGHTALYWYRQSLGQGLEFLIYFQGNSAPDKSGLPSDRFSAERTGGSVSTLTIQRTQQEDSAVYLCASRPQGSGYTFGSGTRLTVV.

This chain connects TRBV10-2 to TRBJ2-7; TRBD2 is a possible D gene (6 bases). The germline V gene encodes CDR1 WSHSY and CDR2 SAAADI. The V end lost 6 bases, the J end lost 0 bases, and 9 bases lay between the germline ends. The CDR3 extends over 13 amino acids. The CDR3 region is CASSGTLSYEQYF. In nucleotides, the CDR3 is TGCGCCAGCAGCGGGACTCTCTCCTACGAGCAGTACTTC.

The chain recombines TRBV15 with TRBJ2-7, with 11 positions matching TRBD2. This CDR3 region has 15 residues. Per the germline V gene, CDR1 is LNHNV and CDR2 is YYDKDF (reference sequence). With V trimmed by 0 bases and J by 7 bases, 5 bases remained unmatched. Here the CDR3 DNA reads TGTGCCACCAGCAGAGATAGCGGGGGGGAAGGAGAGCAGTACTTC. The encoded protein is CATSRDSGGEGEQYF.

The CDR3 sequence: CASAGKGYYGEQYF. CDR3 DNA sequence: TGTGCCAGCGCGGGGAAAGGATATTACGGAGAGCAGTACTTC. The chain combines TRBV5-5 with TRBJ2-7, with a tentative D call TRBD2 (6 bases). V gave up 7 bases and J gave up 7 bases, with 21 bases separating them. The CDR3 spans 14 residues. The germline CDR1 and CDR2 sequences are SGHKS and YYEKEE (reference sequence).

V and J are TRBV2 and TRBJ2-5; tentative D call: TRBD2 (6 bases). Trimming took off 6 bases at V and 2 bases at J, with 13 bases between the two ends. The CDR3 runs to 14 residues. CDR1 SNHLY and CDR2 FYNNEI come from the germline V gene. CDR3 protein: CASRPGTYQETQYF. Written as DNA, the CDR3 is TGTGCCAGCAGGCCTGGGACTTATCAAGAGACCCAGTACTTC.

The genes are TRBV19 and TRBJ1-5; TRBD1 is a possible D gene (5 bases). CDR3 length: 14 amino acids. V gave up 6 bases and J gave up 8 bases, with 17 bases separating them. Germline V gene sequence: CDR1 LNHDA, CDR2 SQIVND (reference sequence). CDR3 in DNA: TGTGCCAGTAGGCAGGGTTTTGATAGAGAGCCCCAGCATTTT. It specifies CASRQGFDREPQHF.

V and J are TRBV7-8 and TRBJ1-5; TRBD1 aligns across 7 bases. Trimming cost V 1 base and J 6 bases; bases outside gene matches: 12. CDR3 length equals 17 residues. Germline CDR1 reads SGHVS; CDR2 reads FQNEAQ. The CDR3 spells CASSLDIRQGVGQPQHF. The CDR3 nucleotides are TGTGCCAGCAGCTTAGATATTCGCCAGGGGGTAGGTCAGCCCCAGCATTTT.

A word on this clone: At one boundary the junction diverges from the germline segment, which might be a read error. The chain links TRBV7-7 to TRBJ2-5; 8 bases line up with TRBD1. Germline CDR1 reads SSHAT; CDR2 reads FNYEAQ (reference sequence). The CDR3 contains 15 residues. CDR3 bases: TGTGCTAGCAGCCGTGACAGGGGTATGCAAGAGACCCAGTACTTC. This codes for CASSRDRGMQETQYF.

The CDR3 DNA reads TGTGCCAGCAAGGGGGACAGCATGGCGAATTCACCCCTCCACTTT. Residues: CASKGDSMANSPLHF. V usage is TRBV2 and J usage is TRBJ1-6, with TRBD1 identical over 7 bases. J was trimmed by 7 bases and V by 7 bases; bases with no gene match: 10. The length of the CDR3 is 15 residues. The V gene's germline CDR1 is SNHLY and CDR2 FYNNEI.

The CDR3, as DNA: TGTGCCATCAGTGTACCGCCGAGTTACGAGCAGTACTTC. Translating it yields CAISVPPSYEQYF. The chain carries TRBV10-3 and TRBJ2-7; D call uncertain. The CDR3 spans 13 residues. V lost 4 bases to trimming and J lost 4 bases, with 11 bases between them. Germline V gene lookup returns CDR1 ENHRY and CDR2 SYGVKD.

CDR3 residues: CASSQEEAWVNGNEQFF. In nucleotides, the CDR3 is TGTGCCAGCAGCCAAGAAGAGGCCTGGGTAAATGGCAATGAGCAGTTCTTC. The chain uses TRBV14 and TRBJ2-1; no reliable D call. Germline CDR1 SGHDN, CDR2 FVKESK. The V and J ends lost 0 bases and 6 bases respectively, with 18 bases between them. The CDR3 covers 17 residues.